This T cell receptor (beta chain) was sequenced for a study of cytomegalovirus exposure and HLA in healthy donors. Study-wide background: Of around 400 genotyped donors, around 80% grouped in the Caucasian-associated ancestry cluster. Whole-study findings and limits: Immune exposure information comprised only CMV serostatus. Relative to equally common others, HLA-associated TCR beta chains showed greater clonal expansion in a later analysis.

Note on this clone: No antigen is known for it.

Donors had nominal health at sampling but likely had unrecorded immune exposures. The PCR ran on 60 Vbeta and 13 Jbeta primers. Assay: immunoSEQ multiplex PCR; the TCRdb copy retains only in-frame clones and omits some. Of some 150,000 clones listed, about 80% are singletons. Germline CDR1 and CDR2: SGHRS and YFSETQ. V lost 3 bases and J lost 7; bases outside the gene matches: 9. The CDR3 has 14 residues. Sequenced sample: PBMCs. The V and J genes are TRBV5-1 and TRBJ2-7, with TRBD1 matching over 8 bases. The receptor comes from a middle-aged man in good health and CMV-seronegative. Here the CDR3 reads CASSSGQGQGEQYF. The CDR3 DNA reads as TGCGCCAGCAGCTCCGGACAGGGACAAGGAGAGCAGTACTTC.